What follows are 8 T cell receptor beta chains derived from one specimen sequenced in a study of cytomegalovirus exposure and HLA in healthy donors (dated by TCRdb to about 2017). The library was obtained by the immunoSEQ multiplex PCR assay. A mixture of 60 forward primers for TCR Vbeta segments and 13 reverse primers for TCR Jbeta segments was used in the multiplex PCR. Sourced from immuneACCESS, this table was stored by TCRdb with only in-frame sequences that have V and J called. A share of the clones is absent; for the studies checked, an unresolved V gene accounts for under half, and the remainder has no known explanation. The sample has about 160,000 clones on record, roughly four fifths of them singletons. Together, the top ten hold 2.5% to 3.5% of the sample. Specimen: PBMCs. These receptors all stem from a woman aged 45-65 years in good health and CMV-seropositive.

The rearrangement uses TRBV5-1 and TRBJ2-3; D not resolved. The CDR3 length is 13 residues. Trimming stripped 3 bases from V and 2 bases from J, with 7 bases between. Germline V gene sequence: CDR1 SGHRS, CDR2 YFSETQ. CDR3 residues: CASSSVPTDTQYF. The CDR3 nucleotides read TGCGCCAGCAGCTCCGTCCCCACAGATACGCAGTATTTT.

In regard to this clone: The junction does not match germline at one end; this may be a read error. The CDR3 is CASSLIGGAYLGYPF. CDR3 DNA: TGTGCCAGCAGCTTGATCGGAGGGGCGTACCTTGGCTACCCCTTC. The chain combines TRBV5-4 with TRBJ1-2; maybe TRBD1 (5 bases). From germline, CDR1 is SGHNT and CDR2 YYREEE (reference sequence). There are 15 residues in the CDR3.

DNA of the CDR3: TGTGCCAGCAGCTTAGTCAGGGGCAGGGTAGAGACCCAGTACTTC. Translation: CASSLVRGRVETQYF. The V call is TRBV7-6, the J call TRBJ2-5; D possibly corresponds to TRBD1 (6 bases). The germline V and J ends were trimmed by 1 base and 4 bases, with 13 bases remaining between them. CDR3 size: 15 residues. Germline CDR1 and CDR2: SGHVS and FNYEAQ.

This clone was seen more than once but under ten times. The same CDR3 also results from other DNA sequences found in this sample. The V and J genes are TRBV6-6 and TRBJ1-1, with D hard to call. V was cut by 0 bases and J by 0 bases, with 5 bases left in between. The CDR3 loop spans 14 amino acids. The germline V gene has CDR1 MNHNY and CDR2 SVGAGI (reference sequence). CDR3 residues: CASSYSSLNTEAFF. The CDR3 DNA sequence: TGTGCCAGCAGTTACTCGAGCCTGAACACTGAAGCTTTCTTT.

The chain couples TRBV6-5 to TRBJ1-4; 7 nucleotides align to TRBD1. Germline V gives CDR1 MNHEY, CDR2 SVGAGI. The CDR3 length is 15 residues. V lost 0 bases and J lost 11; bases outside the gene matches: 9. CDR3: CASSYSGQFLGKLFF. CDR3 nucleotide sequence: TGTGCCAGCAGTTACTCGGGACAGTTCTTAGGGAAACTGTTTTTT.

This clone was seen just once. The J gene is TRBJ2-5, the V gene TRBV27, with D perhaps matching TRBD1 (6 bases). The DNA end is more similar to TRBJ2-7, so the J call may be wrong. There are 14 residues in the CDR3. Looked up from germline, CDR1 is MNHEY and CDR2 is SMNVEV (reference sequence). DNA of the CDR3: TGTGCCAGCAGTAAACCAGGGGCAACCTACGAGCAGTACTTC. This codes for CASSKPGATYEQYF.

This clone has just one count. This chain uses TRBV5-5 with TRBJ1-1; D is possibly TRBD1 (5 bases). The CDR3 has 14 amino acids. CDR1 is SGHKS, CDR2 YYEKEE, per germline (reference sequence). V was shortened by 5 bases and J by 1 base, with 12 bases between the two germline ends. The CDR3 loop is CASRLQVSNTEAFF. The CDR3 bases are TGTGCCAGCAGATTACAGGTTTCGAACACTGAAGCTTTCTTT.

The CDR3 bases are TGCGCCAGCAGCTCGCGTCAGGGGGCGCCGGACGAGCAGTACTTC. Protein sequence: CASSSRQGAPDEQYF. The V call is TRBV5-1, the J call TRBJ2-7; the match to TRBD1 covers 8 bases. The germline CDR1 and CDR2 sequences are SGHRS and YFSETQ. This CDR3 has 15 amino acids. Trimming at V came to 3 bases and at J to 5 bases, leaving 10 bases not matched to a gene. Combining the CDR3 with reference TRBV5-1 and TRBJ2-7 gives the whole variable domain KAGVTQTPRYLIKTRGQQVTLSCSPISGHRSVSWYQQTPGQGLQFLFEYFSETQRNKGNFPGRFSGRQFSNSRSEMNVSTLELGDSALYLCASSSRQGAPDEQYFGPGTRLTVT.